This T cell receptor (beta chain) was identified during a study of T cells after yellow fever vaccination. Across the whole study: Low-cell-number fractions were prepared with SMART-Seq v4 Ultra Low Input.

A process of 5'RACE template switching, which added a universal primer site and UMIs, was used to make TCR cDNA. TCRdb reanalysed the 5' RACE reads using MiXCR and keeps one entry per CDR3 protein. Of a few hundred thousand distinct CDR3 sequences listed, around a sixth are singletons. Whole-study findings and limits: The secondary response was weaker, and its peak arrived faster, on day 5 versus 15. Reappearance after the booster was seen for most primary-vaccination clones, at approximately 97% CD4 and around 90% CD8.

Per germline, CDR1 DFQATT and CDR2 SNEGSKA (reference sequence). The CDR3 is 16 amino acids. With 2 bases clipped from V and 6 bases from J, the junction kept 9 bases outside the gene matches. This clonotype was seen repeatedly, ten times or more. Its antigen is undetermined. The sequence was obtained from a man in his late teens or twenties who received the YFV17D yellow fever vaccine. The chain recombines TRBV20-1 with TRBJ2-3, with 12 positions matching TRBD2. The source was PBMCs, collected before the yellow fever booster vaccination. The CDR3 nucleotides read TGCAGTGCTAGAAGGATTTCCGGGACTAGCGGGGATACGCAGTATTTT. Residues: CSARRISGTSGDTQYF.